Listed here are 30 T cell receptor beta chains from one sample, sequenced in a study of vaccination effects on CD4 cells after COVID-19. Peptide-pool stimulation followed by sequencing identified expanded antigen-specific CD4+ clonotypes in the ViraFEST assay. Cultured cells yielded isolated CD4+ T cells after 10 to 11 days. Everyone in the study got two shots of either the BNT162b2 or mRNA-1273 vaccine. The antigens for these receptors are not known. The table came from immunoSEQ multiplex PCR; TCRdb's copy has only in-frame clones and leaves some out. The data contain tens of thousands of clones, 60% to 75% of them singletons. The specimen was CD4+ T cells from PBMCs cultured with HCoV-229E spike peptides, collected after COVID-19 vaccination. The receptors derive from a human donor who received a COVID-19 vaccine.

The rearrangement uses TRBV2 and TRBJ2-5; TRBD2 is a possible D gene (5 bases). CDR3 length equals 14 residues. V lost 2 bases, J lost 2 bases, and 9 bases lay in between. Looked up from germline, CDR1 is SNHLY and CDR2 is FYNNEI. The CDR3 spells CASSETRGQETQYF. The CDR3 DNA reads as TGTGCCAGCAGTGAAACACGGGGTCAAGAGACCCAGTACTTC. Full variable domain (rest looked up from reference TRBV2 and TRBJ2-5): EPEVTQTPSHQVTQMGQEVILRCVPISNHLYFYWYRQILGQKVEFLVSFYNNEISEKSEIFDDQFSVERPDGSNFTLKIRSTKLEDSAMYFCASSETRGQETQYFGPGTRLLVL.

Regarding this clone: Other nucleotide sequences in the sample specify the same CDR3. J is TRBJ2-7 and V is TRBV18; D ambiguous. Trimming took 3 bases from V and 3 from J, leaving 9 bases between them. The CDR3 length is 13 residues. Germline lookup yields CDR1 KGHSH and CDR2 LQKENI. CDR3 region: CASSPSGNYEQYV. In DNA, the CDR3 is TGTGCCAGCTCACCGTCGGGCAACTACGAGCAGTACGTC.

The chain combines TRBV7-3 with TRBJ1-6; perhaps TRBD1 as D (5 bases). The germline V gene has CDR1 SGHTA and CDR2 FQGTGA. This CDR3 spans 15 amino acids. Between the trimmed V and J ends, which lost 5 bases and 9 bases, there was a span of 17 bases. CDR3 nucleotide sequence: TGTGCCAGCAGCCCGACCGGGGGTGGGGGTTCACCCCTCCACTTT. Its protein is CASSPTGGGGSPLHF.

The rearrangement joins TRBV6-5 to TRBJ1-5; D ambiguous. CDR1 and CDR2 (germline): MNHEY, SVGAGI. The V end was cut by 0 bases, the J end by 5 bases, with 8 bases between. This CDR3 is built from 14 residues. The CDR3 DNA reads TGTGCCAGCAGTTACTCCGGTGTATATCAGCCCCAGCATTTT. Translated: CASSYSGVYQPQHF.

The chain couples TRBV7-8 to TRBJ2-5; D might be TRBD1 (5 bases). CDR1 is SGHVS and CDR2 is FQNEAQ in the germline V gene. V lost 3 bases and J lost 5, with 16 bases in between. There are 15 residues in the CDR3. The CDR3 spells CASSFLRGGDETQYF. DNA of the CDR3: TGTGCCAGCAGCTTTTTAAGGGGTGGAGACGAGACCCAGTACTTC.

The chain combines TRBV24-1 with TRBJ2-1; 9 positions match TRBD1. Germline lookup yields CDR1 KGHDR and CDR2 SFDVKD. There are 16 residues in the CDR3. After removal of 4 bases from V and 8 bases from J, the junction contained 11 bases not matched to a gene. Here the CDR3 DNA reads TGTGCCACCAGTGAGCCAATACAGGGGGCTATGTATGAGCAGTTCTTC. The encoded protein is CATSEPIQGAMYEQFF.

The rearrangement links TRBV7-2 to TRBJ2-3; 11 nucleotides match TRBD1. V was clipped by 6 bases and J by 2 bases; unmatched bases: 10. The CDR3 is made up of 17 amino acids. Germline V gene lookup returns CDR1 SGHTA and CDR2 FQGNSA. CDR3 nucleotides: TGTGCCAGCAGAAGCCCGGGACAGGGGGGATACACAGATACGCAGTATTTT. Protein: CASRSPGQGGYTDTQYF.

The chain recombines TRBV18 with TRBJ1-4; D gene unclear. Germline lookup yields CDR1 KGHSH and CDR2 LQKENI. This CDR3 has 13 residues. V dropped 5 bases and J dropped 4 bases, with 8 bases sitting between them. CDR3 sequence (DNA): TGTGCCAGCTCAAAGACGCTTAATGAAAAACTGTTTTTT. Translated: CASSKTLNEKLFF. Supplemented by reference TRBV18 and TRBJ1-4, the full variable domain reads NAGVMQNPRHLVRRRGQEARLRCSPMKGHSHVYWYRQLPEEGLKFMVYLQKENIIDESGMPKERFSAEFPKEGPSILRIQQVVRGDSAAYFCASSKTLNEKLFFGSGTQLSVL.

The gene calls are TRBV4-1 and TRBJ1-3; 8 bases agree with TRBD1. The CDR3 is made up of 15 amino acids. Trimming removed 2 bases from V and 0 bases from J; junction bases left unmatched: 0. CDR1 and CDR2 from the germline V gene are MGHRA and YSYEKL. In DNA form, the CDR3 reads TGCGCCAGCAGCCAAACAGGGGGCTCTGGAAACACCATATATTTT. Its protein product is CASSQTGGSGNTIYF.

The V and J genes are TRBV6-2 or TRBV6-3 and TRBJ1-2; 12 positions agree with TRBD1. CDR3 length: 13 residues. Germline CDR1 reads MNHEY; CDR2 reads SVGEGT. J was trimmed by 8 bases and V by 6 bases; bases with no gene match: 4. DNA of the CDR3: TGTGCCAGCAGCGGGACAGGGGGCAAAGGCTACACCTTC. Its translation: CASSGTGGKGYTF.

V is TRBV19 and J is TRBJ2-5; D unresolved. The CDR3 sequence is 13 residues long. The germline V gene has CDR1 LNHDA and CDR2 SQIVND (reference sequence). Trimming pared 3 bases from V and 2 bases from J, leaving 7 bases between. CDR3 in amino acids: CASSIGSQETQYF. CDR3 sequence (DNA): TGTGCCAGTAGTATCGGATCACAAGAGACCCAGTACTTC.

The chain is built from TRBV6-5 and TRBJ1-1; 7 bases fit TRBD1. The CDR3 loop spans 16 amino acids. Unmatched junction bases numbered 14, after V lost 0 bases and J lost 10 bases. Germline V CDR1 and CDR2: MNHEY, SVGAGI. This CDR3 is CASSYSRGGLETRAFF. The CDR3 coding sequence is TGTGCCAGCAGTTACTCGAGAGGGGGCCTTGAAACCCGAGCTTTCTTT.

This clone was found once. The chain links TRBV4-1 to TRBJ1-2; weak D call: TRBD1 (5 bases). The CDR3 spans 17 residues. Per the germline V gene, CDR1 is MGHRA and CDR2 is YSYEKL. The V and J ends lost 0 bases and 3 bases respectively, with 17 bases between them. The CDR3 DNA reads as TGCGCCAGCAGCCAAGATCGGTCCCGCCAGGGCGACTATGGCTACACCTTC. Amino acids: CASSQDRSRQGDYGYTF.

J is TRBJ2-5 and V is TRBV5-1; D is uncertain. The CDR3 is 13 residues long. Per the germline V gene, CDR1 is SGHRS and CDR2 is YFSETQ. The ends were cut back, 4 bases at V and 3 bases at J, with 10 bases in the middle. The DNA for the CDR3 is TGCGCCAGCAGCGTATTAGTAGAAGAGACCCAGTACTTC. It yields the protein CASSVLVEETQYF. The full variable domain, completed using reference TRBV5-1 and TRBJ2-5, is KAGVTQTPRYLIKTRGQQVTLSCSPISGHRSVSWYQQTPGQGLQFLFEYFSETQRNKGNFPGRFSGRQFSNSRSEMNVSTLELGDSALYLCASSVLVEETQYFGPGTRLLVL.

V gene TRBV5-1 combines with J gene TRBJ2-3, with D possibly called TRBD1 or TRBD2 (6 bases each). Germline V gene lookup returns CDR1 SGHRS and CDR2 YFSETQ. The CDR3 is 14 amino acids. Trimming removed 5 bases from V and 2 bases from J, with 12 bases in between. The CDR3 loop is CASSGGRLTDTQYF. The CDR3 DNA reads TGCGCCAGCAGTGGGGGGCGACTCACAGATACGCAGTATTTT. Full variable domain (outside the CDR3, taken from reference TRBV5-1 and TRBJ2-3): KAGVTQTPRYLIKTRGQQVTLSCSPISGHRSVSWYQQTPGQGLQFLFEYFSETQRNKGNFPGRFSGRQFSNSRSEMNVSTLELGDSALYLCASSGGRLTDTQYFGPGTRLTVL.

The gene calls are TRBV6-5 and TRBJ1-2; D not certain. The CDR3 covers 14 residues. Per the germline V gene, CDR1 is MNHEY and CDR2 is SVGAGI. The V end was cut by 7 bases, the J end by 4 bases, with 16 bases between. CDR3 residues: CASNGIGRSYGYTF. In nucleotides, the CDR3 is TGTGCCAGCAACGGTATCGGTCGTAGCTATGGCTACACCTTC.

The chain links TRBV5-1 to TRBJ1-2; possible D gene TRBD1, 5 bases. CDR1 SGHRS and CDR2 YFSETQ come from the germline V gene. The ends were cut back, 3 bases at V and 6 bases at J, with 18 bases in the middle. This CDR3 region has 15 residues. The CDR3 region is CASSSIRDRGNGYTF. For the CDR3, the DNA is TGCGCCAGCAGCTCGATAAGGGACCGGGGAAATGGCTACACCTTC.

CDR3 DNA sequence: TGCGCCAGCAGCCCCGGTCCCCCTACCGGCTACACCTTC. It yields the protein CASSPGPPTGYTF. V and J are TRBV5-1 and TRBJ1-2; no clear D gene. Germline V gene data show CDR1 as SGHRS and CDR2 as YFSETQ. The CDR3 contains 13 residues. The V end was cut by 4 bases, the J end by 8 bases, with 15 bases between.

This clone was seen a single time. This chain uses TRBV6-6 with TRBJ2-7; 12 positions agree with TRBD1. CDR3 length: 15 amino acids. Germline V gene sequence: CDR1 MNHNY, CDR2 SVGAGI (reference sequence). Unmatched junction bases numbered 12, after V lost 6 bases and J lost 9 bases. Written as DNA, the CDR3 is TGTGCCAGCAGCAATGGGCCGGGACAGGGGGCCAGGCAGTACGTC. It is translated as CASSNGPGQGARQYV.

The chain links TRBV6-1 to TRBJ1-4; unclear D gene. The CDR3 runs to 11 residues. V lost 5 bases and J lost 8, with 6 bases in between. The germline V gene has CDR1 MNHNS and CDR2 SASEGT. CDR3: CASSFGEKLFF. CDR3 nucleotides: TGTGCCAGCAGTTTCGGAGAAAAACTGTTTTTT.

This rearrangement joins TRBV4-2 to TRBJ2-3; tentatively, D is TRBD1 (5 bases). Trimming stripped 2 bases from V and 2 bases from J, with 11 bases between. Germline V gene lookup returns CDR1 LGHNA and CDR2 YNFKEQ. CDR3 length: 15 amino acids. In DNA form, the CDR3 reads TGTGCCAGCAGCCAAAATACGGACAACACAGATACGCAGTATTTT. The encoded protein is CASSQNTDNTDTQYF.

The V and J genes are TRBV7-2 and TRBJ1-5, with a possible D match to TRBD1 (5 bases). Germline V gene sequence: CDR1 SGHTA, CDR2 FQGNSA. The V end lost 7 bases, the J end lost 1 base, and 14 bases lay between the germline ends. This CDR3 has 15 residues. The CDR3 sequence is CASTPGGGSNQPQHF. CDR3 in DNA: TGTGCCAGCACCCCCGGGGGGGGAAGCAATCAGCCCCAGCATTTT.

The CDR3 loop reads CASSMGQVNTGELFF. CDR3 nucleotides: TGTGCCAGTAGTATGGGACAGGTAAACACCGGGGAGCTGTTTTTT. The V gene is TRBV19, the J gene TRBJ2-2; 8 bases line up with TRBD1. Germline V gene data show CDR1 as LNHDA and CDR2 as SQIVND (reference sequence). There are 15 residues in the CDR3. V was pared by 3 bases and J by 2 bases, with 2 bases of the junction left unmatched.

This clone was recorded only once. The chain recombines TRBV19 with TRBJ2-1; 9 nucleotides agree with TRBD1. Germline V lookup: CDR1 LNHDA, CDR2 SQIVND (reference sequence). The V gene end was trimmed by 5 bases and the J gene end by 6 bases; junction bases not matched to a gene: 11. This CDR3 has 16 amino acids. CDR3 sequence reads: CASSGGRGQGSNEQFF. CDR3 nucleotide sequence: TGTGCCAGTAGTGGGGGCCGGGGACAGGGATCCAATGAGCAGTTCTTC.

The chain uses TRBV6-5 and TRBJ1-5; D is ambiguous. This CDR3 is 13 amino acids long. Trimming took 7 bases from V and 0 from J, leaving 7 bases between them. Germline assignment: CDR1 MNHEY and CDR2 SVGAGI. CDR3 coding DNA: TGTGCCAGCAAAAGGGATAGCAATCAGCCCCAGCATTTT. Its protein is CASKRDSNQPQHF.

There are a few counts of this clone. The chain couples TRBV5-1 to TRBJ2-3, with TRBD2 identical over 8 bases. V trimming: 3 bases; J trimming: 4 bases; junction bases outside the gene matches: 7. Germline CDR1 reads SGHRS; CDR2 reads YFSETQ. CDR3 length: 15 amino acids. In DNA form, the CDR3 reads TGCGCCAGCAGCTGGGGGCGGGGGGCCCCAGATACGCAGTATTTT. It specifies CASSWGRGAPDTQYF.

The gene calls are TRBV2 and TRBJ2-7; 8 bases are shared with TRBD1. Germline V gives CDR1 SNHLY, CDR2 FYNNEI. Trimming took 7 bases from V and 6 from J; bases not matched to a gene: 14. The CDR3 sequence is 15 residues long. Here the CDR3 reads CASMRGQADLGEQYV. The CDR3 DNA is TGTGCCAGCATGAGGGGACAGGCCGACCTGGGCGAGCAGTACGTC.

The chain is built from TRBV6-6 and TRBJ2-2; maybe TRBD1 (6 bases). The CDR3 extends over 18 amino acids. V was clipped by 5 bases and J by 0 bases, with 19 bases between them. Germline values: CDR1 MNHNY, CDR2 SVGAGI (reference sequence). In DNA, the CDR3 is TGTGCCAGCAGTCCCTCTATACCGACAGGATCGAACACCGGGGAGCTGTTTTTT. It codes for CASSPSIPTGSNTGELFF.

The chain combines TRBV6-5 with TRBJ2-5, with D unclear. In germline, CDR1 is MNHEY, CDR2 SVGAGI. The V end lost 0 bases, the J end lost 5 bases, and 13 bases lay between the germline ends. CDR3 length: 15 residues. The CDR3 spells CASSYSTTPGETQYF. CDR3 nucleotides: TGTGCCAGCAGTTACTCTACTACCCCCGGGGAGACCCAGTACTTC.

CDR3 loop: CASSRTERGATNEKLFF. CDR3 coding DNA: TGTGCCAGCAGCCGAACAGAGCGGGGGGCAACTAATGAAAAACTGTTTTTT. The V call is TRBV7-8, the J call TRBJ1-4, with D perhaps matching TRBD1 (5 bases). Germline lookup yields CDR1 SGHVS and CDR2 FQNEAQ. V was clipped by 5 bases and J by 0 bases, with 16 bases between them. The CDR3 has 17 residues.